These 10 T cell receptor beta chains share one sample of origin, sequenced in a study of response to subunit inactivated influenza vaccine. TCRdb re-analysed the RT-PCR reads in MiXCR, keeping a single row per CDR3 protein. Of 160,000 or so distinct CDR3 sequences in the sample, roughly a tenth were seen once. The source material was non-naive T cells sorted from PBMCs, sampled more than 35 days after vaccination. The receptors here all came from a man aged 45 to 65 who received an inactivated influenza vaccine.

The CDR3 region has the DNA TGCGCCAGCAGCGGTGGGACTAGCGGGGGGCCATCTAGCACAGATACGCAGTATTTT. Amino acids: CASSGGTSGGPSSTDTQYF. The chain carries TRBV10-2 and TRBJ2-3, with 15 bases aligning to TRBD2. V was pared by 6 bases and J by 0 bases, with 10 bases of the junction left unmatched. This CDR3 spans 19 amino acids. Per germline, CDR1 WSHSY and CDR2 SAAADI.

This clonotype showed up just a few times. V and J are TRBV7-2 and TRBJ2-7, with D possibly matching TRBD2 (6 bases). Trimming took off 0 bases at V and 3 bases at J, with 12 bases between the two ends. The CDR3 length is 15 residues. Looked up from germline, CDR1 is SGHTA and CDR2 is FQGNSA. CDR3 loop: CASSLAVGTGYEQYF. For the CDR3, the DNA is TGTGCCAGCAGCTTAGCCGTAGGGACTGGCTACGAGCAGTACTTC.

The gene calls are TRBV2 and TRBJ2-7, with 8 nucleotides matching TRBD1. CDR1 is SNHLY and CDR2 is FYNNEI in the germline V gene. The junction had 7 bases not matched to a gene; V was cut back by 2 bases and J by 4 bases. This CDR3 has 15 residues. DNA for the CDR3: TGTGCCAGCAGTGAACTGGCAGGGGGCGGTTACGAGCAGTACTTC. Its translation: CASSELAGGGYEQYF.

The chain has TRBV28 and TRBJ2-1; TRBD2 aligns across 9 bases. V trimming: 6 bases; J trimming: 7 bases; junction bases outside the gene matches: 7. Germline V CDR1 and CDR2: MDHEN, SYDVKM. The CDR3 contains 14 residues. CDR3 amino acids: CASRPGLARNEQFF. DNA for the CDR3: TGTGCCAGCAGGCCGGGACTAGCACGAAATGAGCAGTTCTTC.

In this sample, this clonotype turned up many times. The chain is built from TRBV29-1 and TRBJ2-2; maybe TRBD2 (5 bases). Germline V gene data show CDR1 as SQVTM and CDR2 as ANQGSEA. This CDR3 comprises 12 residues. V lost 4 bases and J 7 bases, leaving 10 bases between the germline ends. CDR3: CSVADFGGELFF. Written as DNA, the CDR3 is TGCAGCGTTGCGGACTTCGGCGGGGAGCTGTTTTTT.

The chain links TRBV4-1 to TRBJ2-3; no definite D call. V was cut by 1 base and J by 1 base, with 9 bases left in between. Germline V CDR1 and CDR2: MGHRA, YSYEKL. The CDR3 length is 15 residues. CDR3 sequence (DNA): TGCGCCAGCAGCCAAGTCGTTAGGGGCACAGATACGCAGTATTTT. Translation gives CASSQVVRGTDTQYF.

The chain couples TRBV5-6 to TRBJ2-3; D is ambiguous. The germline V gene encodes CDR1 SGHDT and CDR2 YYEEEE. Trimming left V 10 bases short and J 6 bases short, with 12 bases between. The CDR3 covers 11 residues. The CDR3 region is CASSSVDTQYF. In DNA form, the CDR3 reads TGTGCCTCCTCATCCGTCGATACGCAGTATTTT.

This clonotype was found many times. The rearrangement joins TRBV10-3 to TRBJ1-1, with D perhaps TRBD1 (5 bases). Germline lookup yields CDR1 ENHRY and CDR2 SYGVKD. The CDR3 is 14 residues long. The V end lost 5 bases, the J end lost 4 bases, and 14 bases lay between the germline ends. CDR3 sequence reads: CAISSLIGGTEAFF. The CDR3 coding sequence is TGTGCCATCAGTAGCTTAATTGGGGGCACTGAAGCTTTCTTT.

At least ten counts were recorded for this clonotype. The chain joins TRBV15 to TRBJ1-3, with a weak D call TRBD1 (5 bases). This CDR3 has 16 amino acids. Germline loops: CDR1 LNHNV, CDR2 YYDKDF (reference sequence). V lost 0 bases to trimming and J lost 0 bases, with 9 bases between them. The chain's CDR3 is CATSREGLDSGNTIYF. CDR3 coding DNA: TGTGCCACCAGCAGAGAGGGACTGGACTCTGGAAACACCATATATTTT.

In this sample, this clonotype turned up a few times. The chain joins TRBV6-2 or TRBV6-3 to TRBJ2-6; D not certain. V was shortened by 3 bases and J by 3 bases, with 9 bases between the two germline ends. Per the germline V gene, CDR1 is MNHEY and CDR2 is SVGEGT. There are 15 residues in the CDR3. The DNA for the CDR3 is TGTGCCAGCAGTTATTCGGTCGGTGGGGCCAACGTCCTGACTTTC. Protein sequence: CASSYSVGGANVLTF.